Below, 7 T cell receptor beta chains from the same sample are listed, as sequenced in a study of cytomegalovirus exposure and HLA in healthy donors listed by TCRdb under 2017. The library came from the immunoSEQ multiplex PCR assay. TCRdb stores this immuneACCESS table with in-frame sequences only. Part of the clones is absent; in the studies checked, under half of the shortfall reflects unresolved V genes, and no reason is known for the rest. In all, the sample holds 65,000 to 100,000 clones, and over 85% of those were seen once. The ten largest account for about 3.9% of the sample. The source material was PBMCs. The receptors here all came from a woman aged 25 to 45 in good health and CMV-seronegative.

The CDR3 loop is CASSPGRGTGNTIYF. The CDR3, as DNA: TGTGCCAGCTCACCCGGTCGGGGAACTGGAAACACCATATATTTT. The chain couples TRBV18 to TRBJ1-3; D is unclear. Germline loops: CDR1 KGHSH, CDR2 LQKENI. V lost 3 bases to trimming and J lost 2 bases, with 11 bases between them. CDR3 length equals 15 residues. The variable domain in full, completed from reference TRBV18 and TRBJ1-3, reads NAGVMQNPRHLVRRRGQEARLRCSPMKGHSHVYWYRQLPEEGLKFMVYLQKENIIDESGMPKERFSAEFPKEGPSILRIQQVVRGDSAAYFCASSPGRGTGNTIYFGEGSWLTVV.

This chain joins TRBV28 and TRBJ1-4; unclear D gene. The germline CDR1 and CDR2 sequences are MDHEN and SYDVKM. This CDR3 comprises 14 residues. V was pared by 2 bases and J by 8 bases, with 12 bases between. The CDR3 sequence is CASSLRRVDEKLFF. Here the CDR3 DNA reads TGTGCCAGCAGTTTAAGGAGGGTAGACGAAAAACTGTTTTTT.

The gene calls are TRBV30 and TRBJ1-5; D uncertain. V was pared by 2 bases and J by 6 bases, with 14 bases between. Germline CDR1 is GTSNPN and CDR2 is SVGIG (reference sequence). This CDR3 spans 14 amino acids. CDR3 amino acids: CAWSLSGVTQPQHF. Here the CDR3 DNA reads TGTGCCTGGAGTTTATCCGGGGTTACTCAGCCCCAGCATTTT. The full variable domain, its missing parts supplied by reference TRBV30 and TRBJ1-5, is SQTIHQWPATLVQPVGSPLSLECTVEGTSNPNLYWYRQAAGRGLQLLFYSVGIGQISSEVPQNLSASRPQDRQFILSSKKLLLSDSGFYLCAWSLSGVTQPQHFGDGTRLSIL.

The genes are TRBV6-1 and TRBJ2-7, with unresolved D. The CDR3 consists of 11 residues. The V and J ends lost 5 bases and 2 bases respectively, with 4 bases between them. Per the germline V gene, CDR1 is MNHNS and CDR2 is SASEGT. This CDR3 reads CASSTTYEQYF. CDR3 coding DNA: TGTGCCAGCAGTACAACCTACGAGCAGTACTTC.

In the case of this clone: A read error may account for a junction end that differs from germline. The V call is TRBV5-1, the J call TRBJ2-1; 9 positions match TRBD1. This CDR3 is built from 15 residues. Germline CDR1 and CDR2: SGHRS and YFSETQ. The CDR3 nucleotides read TGCGCCAGCACCTTGACAGGGGGGTCCTACAATGAGCAGTTCTTC. Translating it yields CASTLTGGSYNEQFF.

The chain is built from TRBV2 and TRBJ2-3; D is ambiguous. The CDR3 is 11 residues long. In germline, CDR1 is SNHLY, CDR2 FYNNEI. Trimming removed 3 bases at V and 6 bases at J, with 4 bases between. The CDR3 spells CASSEQDTQYF. The CDR3 bases are TGTGCCAGCAGTGAGCAGGATACGCAGTATTTT.

This clone was counted only a few times. The chain employs TRBV27 and TRBJ1-6; no clear D gene. CDR1 is MNHEY, CDR2 SMNVEV, per germline (reference sequence). CDR3 length equals 13 residues. V was pared by 4 bases and J by 7 bases, with 8 bases between. The CDR3 protein is CASSSTGNSPLHF. In nucleotides, the CDR3 is TGTGCCAGCAGTTCCACGGGAAATTCACCCCTCCACTTT.